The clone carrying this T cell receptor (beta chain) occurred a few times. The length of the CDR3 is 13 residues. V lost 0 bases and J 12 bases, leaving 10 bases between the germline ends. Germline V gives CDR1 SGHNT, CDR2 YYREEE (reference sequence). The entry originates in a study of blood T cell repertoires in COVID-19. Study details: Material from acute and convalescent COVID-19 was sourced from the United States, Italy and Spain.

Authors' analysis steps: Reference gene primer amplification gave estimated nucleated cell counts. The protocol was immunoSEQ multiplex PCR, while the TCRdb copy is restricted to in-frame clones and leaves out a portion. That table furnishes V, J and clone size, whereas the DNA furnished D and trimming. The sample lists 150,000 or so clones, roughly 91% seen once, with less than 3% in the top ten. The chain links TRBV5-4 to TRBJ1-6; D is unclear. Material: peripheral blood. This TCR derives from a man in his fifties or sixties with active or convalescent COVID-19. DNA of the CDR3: TGTGCCAGCAGCTTGGGTGAACGAGGACCCCTCCACTTT. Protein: CASSLGERGPLHF.